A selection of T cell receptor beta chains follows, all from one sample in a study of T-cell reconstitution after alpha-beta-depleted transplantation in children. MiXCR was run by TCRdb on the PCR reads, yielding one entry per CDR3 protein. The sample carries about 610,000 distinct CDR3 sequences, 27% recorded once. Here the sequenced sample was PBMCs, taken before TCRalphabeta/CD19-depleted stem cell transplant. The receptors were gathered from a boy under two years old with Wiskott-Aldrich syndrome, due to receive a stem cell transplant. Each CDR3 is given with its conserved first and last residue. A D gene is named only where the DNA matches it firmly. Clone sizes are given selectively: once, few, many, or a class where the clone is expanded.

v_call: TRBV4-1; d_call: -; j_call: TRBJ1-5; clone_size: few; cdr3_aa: CASSQEKQRMGQPQHF; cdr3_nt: TGCGCCAGCAGCCAAGAAAAACAGAGGATGGGTCAGCCCCAGCATTTT
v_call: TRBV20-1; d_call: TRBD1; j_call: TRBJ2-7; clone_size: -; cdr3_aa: CSAPATGIPYEQYF; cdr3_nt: TGCAGTGCTCCTGCGACAGGGATCCCCTACGAGCAGTACTTC
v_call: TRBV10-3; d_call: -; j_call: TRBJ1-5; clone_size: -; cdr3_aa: CAISDGRGNQPQHF; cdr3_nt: TGTGCCATCAGTGATGGTAGGGGCAATCAGCCCCAGCATTTT
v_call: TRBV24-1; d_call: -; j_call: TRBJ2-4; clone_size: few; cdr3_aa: CATSSAGTEGKNIQYF; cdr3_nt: TGTGCCACCAGTTCCGCAGGGACTGAAGGCAAAAACATTCAGTACTTC
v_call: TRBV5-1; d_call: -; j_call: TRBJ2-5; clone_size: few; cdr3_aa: CASGMPDAETQYF; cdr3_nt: TGCGCCAGCGGGATGCCCGACGCAGAGACCCAGTACTTC
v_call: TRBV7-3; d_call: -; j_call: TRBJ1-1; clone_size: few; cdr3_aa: CASRVTNTEAFF; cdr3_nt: TGTGCCAGCAGGGTGACGAACACTGAAGCTTTCTTT
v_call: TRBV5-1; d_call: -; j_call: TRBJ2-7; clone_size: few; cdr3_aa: CASSFSGSSSYEQYF; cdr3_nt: TGCGCCAGCAGCTTCAGCGGTTCTAGCTCCTACGAGCAGTACTTC
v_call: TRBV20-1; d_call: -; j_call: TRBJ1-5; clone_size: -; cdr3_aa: CSARDQSRGGLANQPQHF; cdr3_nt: TGCAGTGCTAGAGACCAGAGCAGGGGAGGACTGGCTAATCAGCCCCAGCATTTT
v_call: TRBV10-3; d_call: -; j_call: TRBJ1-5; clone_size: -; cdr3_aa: CATSKGKESNQPQHF; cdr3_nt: TGTGCCACAAGTAAGGGAAAAGAAAGCAATCAGCCCCAGCATTTT
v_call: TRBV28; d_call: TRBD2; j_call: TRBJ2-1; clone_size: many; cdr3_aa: CASSTLAGNYNEQFF; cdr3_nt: TGTGCCAGCAGTACCTTAGCGGGGAACTACAATGAGCAGTTCTTC
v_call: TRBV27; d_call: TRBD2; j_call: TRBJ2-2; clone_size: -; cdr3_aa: CASSPRTSLNTGELFF; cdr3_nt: TGTGCCAGCAGTCCTAGGACTAGCCTGAACACCGGGGAGCTGTTTTTT
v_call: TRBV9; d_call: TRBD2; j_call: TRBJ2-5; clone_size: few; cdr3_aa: CASSGGSGRLETQYF; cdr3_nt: TGTGCCAGCAGCGGAGGGAGCGGGAGGTTGGAGACCCAGTACTTC
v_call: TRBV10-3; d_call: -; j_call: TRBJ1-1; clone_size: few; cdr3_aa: CAISDFPENTEAFF; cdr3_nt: TGTGCCATCAGTGACTTTCCAGAGAACACTGAAGCTTTCTTT
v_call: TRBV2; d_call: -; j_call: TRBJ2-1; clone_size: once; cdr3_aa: CASSYPDEQFF; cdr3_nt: TGTGCCAGCAGCTATCCGGATGAGCAGTTCTTC
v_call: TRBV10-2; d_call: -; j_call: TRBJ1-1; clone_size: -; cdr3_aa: CASSNIGVNAFF; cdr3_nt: TGCGCCAGCAGTAATATTGGGGTGAATGCTTTCTTT
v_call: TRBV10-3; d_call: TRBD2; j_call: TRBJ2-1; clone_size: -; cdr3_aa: CAIRGAGEGNEQFF; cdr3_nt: TGTGCCATCAGGGGAGCGGGAGAGGGCAATGAGCAGTTCTTC
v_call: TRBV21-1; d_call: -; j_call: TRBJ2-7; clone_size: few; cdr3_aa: CASSPPGQGGGCYEQYF; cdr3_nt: TGTGCCAGCAGCCCGCCGGGACAGGGAGGGGGCTGCTACGAGCAGTACTTC
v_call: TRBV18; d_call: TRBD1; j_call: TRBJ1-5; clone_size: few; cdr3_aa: CASSPGTGISNQPQHF; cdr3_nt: TGTGCCAGCTCCCCAGGGACAGGGATCAGCAATCAGCCCCAGCATTTT
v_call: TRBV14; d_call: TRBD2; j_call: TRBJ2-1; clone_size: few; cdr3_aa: CASSQAPGLDMNEQFF; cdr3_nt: TGTGCCAGCAGCCAAGCACCGGGACTAGACATGAATGAGCAGTTCTTC
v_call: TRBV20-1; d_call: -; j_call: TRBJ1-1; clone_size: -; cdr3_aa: CSANLGKSAEAFF; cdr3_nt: TGCAGTGCCAATCTGGGGAAGTCAGCTGAAGCTTTCTTT
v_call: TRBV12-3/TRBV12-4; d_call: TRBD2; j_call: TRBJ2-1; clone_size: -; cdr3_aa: CASRRTSSGVNEQFF; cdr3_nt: TGTGCCAGCAGAAGGACTAGCTCGGGTGTCAATGAGCAGTTCTTC
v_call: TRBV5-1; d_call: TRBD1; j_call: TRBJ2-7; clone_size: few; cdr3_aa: CASSPAGQGRNEQYF; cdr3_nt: TGCGCCAGCAGCCCGGCTGGACAGGGAAGGAACGAGCAGTACTTC
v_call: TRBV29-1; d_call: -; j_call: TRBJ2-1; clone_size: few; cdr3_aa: CSVEEIAAYNEQFF; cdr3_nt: TGCAGCGTTGAAGAAATAGCGGCCTACAATGAGCAGTTCTTC
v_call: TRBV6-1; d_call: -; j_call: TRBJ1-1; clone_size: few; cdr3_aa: CASSDSQGEAFF; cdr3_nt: TGTGCCAGCAGTGATTCGCAGGGAGAAGCTTTCTTT
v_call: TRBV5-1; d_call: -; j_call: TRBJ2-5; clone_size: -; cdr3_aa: CASSLRLEEETQYF; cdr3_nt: TGCGCCAGCAGCCTCAGACTTGAGGAAGAGACCCAGTACTTC
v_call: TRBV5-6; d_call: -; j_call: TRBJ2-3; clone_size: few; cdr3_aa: CASSFLARDTDTQYF; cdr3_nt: TGTGCCAGCAGCTTTCTTGCCAGGGACACAGATACGCAGTATTTT
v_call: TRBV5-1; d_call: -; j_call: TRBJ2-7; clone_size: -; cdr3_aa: CASSLAPDVQYF; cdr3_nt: TGCGCCAGCAGCTTGGCCCCGGACGTGCAGTACTTC
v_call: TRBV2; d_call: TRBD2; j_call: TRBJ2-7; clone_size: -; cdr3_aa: CASSAGLAGGPQEQYF; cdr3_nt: TGTGCCAGCAGTGCGGGCCTGGCGGGAGGGCCACAAGAGCAGTACTTC
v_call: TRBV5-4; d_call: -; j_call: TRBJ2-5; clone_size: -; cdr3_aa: CASSRQGVWQETQYF; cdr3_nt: TGTGCCAGCAGCCGCCAAGGGGTTTGGCAAGAGACCCAGTACTTC
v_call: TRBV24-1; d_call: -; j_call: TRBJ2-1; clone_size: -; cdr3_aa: CATDRTSPSYNEQFF; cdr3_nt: TGTGCCACCGATCGGACTTCTCCATCCTACAATGAGCAGTTCTTC
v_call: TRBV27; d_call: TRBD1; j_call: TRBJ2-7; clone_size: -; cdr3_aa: CASSFSGQGALEQYF; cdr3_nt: TGTGCCAGCAGTTTCTCCGGACAGGGGGCACTCGAGCAGTACTTC
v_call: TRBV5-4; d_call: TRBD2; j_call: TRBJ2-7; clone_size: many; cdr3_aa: CASSQGLAGGEQYF; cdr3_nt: TGTGCCAGCAGCCAGGGACTAGCGGGAGGCGAGCAGTACTTC
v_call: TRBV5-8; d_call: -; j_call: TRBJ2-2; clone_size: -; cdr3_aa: CASIPGPIGELFF; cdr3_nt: TGTGCCAGCATTCCGGGCCCGATCGGGGAGCTGTTTTTT
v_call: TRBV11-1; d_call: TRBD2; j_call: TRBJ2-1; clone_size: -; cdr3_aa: CASSSLVPSGKSYNEQFF; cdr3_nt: TGTGCCAGCAGCTCACTGGTTCCTAGCGGGAAATCCTACAATGAGCAGTTCTTC
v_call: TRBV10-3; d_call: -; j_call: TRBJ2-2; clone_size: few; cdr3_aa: CAISESMYTGELFF; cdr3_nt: TGTGCCATCAGTGAGTCGATGTACACCGGGGAGCTGTTTTTT
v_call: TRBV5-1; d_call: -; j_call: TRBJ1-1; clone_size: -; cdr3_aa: CASSSEGPANTEAFF; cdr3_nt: TGCGCCAGCAGCTCGGAGGGTCCTGCTAACACTGAAGCTTTCTTT
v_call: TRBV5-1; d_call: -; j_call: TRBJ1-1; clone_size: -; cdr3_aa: CASSLERGLVAEAFF; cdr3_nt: TGCGCCAGCAGCTTGGAAAGGGGTTTGGTCGCTGAAGCTTTCTTT
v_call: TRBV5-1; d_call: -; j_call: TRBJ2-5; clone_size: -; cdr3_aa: CASSPGLIGETQYF; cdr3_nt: TGCGCCAGCAGCCCGGGCCTTATTGGTGAGACCCAGTACTTC
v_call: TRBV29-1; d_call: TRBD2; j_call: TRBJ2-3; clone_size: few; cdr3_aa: CSVGQREARHTDTQYF; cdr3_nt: TGCAGCGTTGGCCAGCGGGAGGCGCGTCACACAGATACGCAGTATTTT
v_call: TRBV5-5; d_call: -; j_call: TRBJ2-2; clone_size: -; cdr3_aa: CASSFQVGELFF; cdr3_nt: TGTGCCAGCAGCTTTCAAGTCGGGGAGCTGTTTTTT
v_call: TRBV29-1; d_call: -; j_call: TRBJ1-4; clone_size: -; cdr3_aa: CSVGQGGSEKLFF; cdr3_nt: TGCAGCGTTGGTCAGGGAGGGAGTGAAAAACTGTTTTTT
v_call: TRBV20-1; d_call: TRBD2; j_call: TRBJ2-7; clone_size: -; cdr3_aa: CSASLLAGAYEQYF; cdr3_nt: TGCAGTGCTAGCCTCCTAGCGGGAGCCTACGAGCAGTACTTC
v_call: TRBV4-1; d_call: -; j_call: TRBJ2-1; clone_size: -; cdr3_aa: CASSQLFGEQFF; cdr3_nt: TGCGCCAGCAGCCAACTGTTCGGTGAGCAGTTCTTC
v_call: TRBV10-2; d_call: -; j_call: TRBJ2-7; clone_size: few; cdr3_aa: CASHQGSLYEQYF; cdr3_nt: TGCGCCAGCCACCAGGGATCACTTTACGAGCAGTACTTC
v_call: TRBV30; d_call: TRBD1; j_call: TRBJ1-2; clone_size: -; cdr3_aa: CAWSPQQGRSYGYTF; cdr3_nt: TGTGCCTGGAGTCCCCAACAGGGGAGATCCTATGGCTACACCTTC
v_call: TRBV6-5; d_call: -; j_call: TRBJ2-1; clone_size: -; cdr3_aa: CASSYQRNYNEQFF; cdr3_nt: TGTGCCAGCAGTTACCAGCGGAATTACAATGAGCAGTTCTTC
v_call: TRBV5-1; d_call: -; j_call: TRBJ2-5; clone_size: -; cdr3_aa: CASSGFGEETQYF; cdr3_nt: TGCGCCAGCAGCGGGTTCGGGGAAGAGACCCAGTACTTC
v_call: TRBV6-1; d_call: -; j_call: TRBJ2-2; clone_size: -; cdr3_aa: CASSARRTGSTGELFF; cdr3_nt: TGTGCCAGCAGTGCCCGGCGGACGGGAAGCACCGGGGAGCTGTTTTTT